The entry below gives a single TCR beta chain sequence along with its context. This clonotype was found many times. It lacks a known antigen. Base-call qualities are not available, and no considerably larger clone is one nucleotide away. The library was built by means of RT-PCR. Instrument on record: NextSeq 550. The public reads were run again by TCRdb, first through fastp at Q25 and then through MiXCR, and only productive beta chains were kept. Here each entry gathers all rows of one CDR3 protein and keeps the most common genes and DNA. Present in this sample are hundreds of thousands of distinct CDR3 sequences, 11% to 15% of which were seen just once. The ten largest clonotypes hold around 10% of the sample. The data were obtained in a study of patients and donors after allogeneic stem cell transplantation (dated by TCRdb to 2018 to 2020). The CDR3 goes from the cysteine to the phenylalanine over 14 residues. Here the CDR3 DNA is all that survives: 42 bases in frame from base 1. CDR1 is given as SNHLY and CDR2 as FYNNEI, both from the germline V gene. From V the trimming removes 8 bases and from J it removes 7 bases, while the gene matches leave 6 bases of the junction unaccounted for.

This clonotype was obtained from a human donor who was either an allogeneic HSCT recipient or a stem cell or donor lymphocyte infusion donor (not recorded which). It is not recorded whose cells these are; they may come from a transplant donor. The rearrangement combines TRBV2 with TRBJ2-1, and TRBD2 aligns with 12 junction nucleotides. Sample: blood, either unsorted or a sorted T cell fraction (not recorded which). The CDR3 in this case is CASRYGTSGNEQFF. The base sequence is TGTGCCAGCCGATACGGGACTAGCGGGAATGAGCAGTTCTTC. Here the CDR3 is joined to the reference TRBV2 and TRBJ2-1 genes, and the full variable domain is: EPEVTQTPSHQVTQMGQEVILRCVPISNHLYFYWYRQILGQKVEFLVSFYNNEISEKSEIFDDQFSVERPDGSNFTLKIRSTKLEDSAMYFCASRYGTSGNEQFFGPGTRLTVL.